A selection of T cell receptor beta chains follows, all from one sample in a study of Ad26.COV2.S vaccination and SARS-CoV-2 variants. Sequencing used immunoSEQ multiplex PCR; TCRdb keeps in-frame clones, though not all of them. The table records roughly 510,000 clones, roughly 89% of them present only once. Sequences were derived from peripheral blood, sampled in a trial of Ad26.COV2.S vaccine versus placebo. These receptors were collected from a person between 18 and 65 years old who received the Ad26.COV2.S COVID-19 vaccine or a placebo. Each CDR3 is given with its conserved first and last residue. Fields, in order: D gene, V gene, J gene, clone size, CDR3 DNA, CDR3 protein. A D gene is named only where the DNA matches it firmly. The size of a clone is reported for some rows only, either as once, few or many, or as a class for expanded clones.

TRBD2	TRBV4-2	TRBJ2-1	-	TGTGCCAGCAGCCACGGACTAGCGGGAATGGATGAGCAGTTCTTC	CASSHGLAGMDEQFF
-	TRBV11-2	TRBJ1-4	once	TGTGCCAGCAGCTTAGCCCCGACAGTCGGAAATGAAAAACTGTTTTTT	CASSLAPTVGNEKLFF
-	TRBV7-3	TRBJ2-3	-	TGTGCCAGCAGCTTGTTTGCCAGAAGCACAGATACGCAGTATTTT	CASSLFARSTDTQYF
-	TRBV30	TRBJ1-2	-	TGTGCCTGGAGGAGAGACAGGAACTTCTATGGCTACACCTTC	CAWRRDRNFYGYTF
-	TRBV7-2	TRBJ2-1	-	TGTGCCAGCAGCCCCGGGACAGCGGGGGAGCAGTTCTTC	CASSPGTAGEQFF
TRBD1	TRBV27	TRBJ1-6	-	TGTGCCAGCAGTTTATCGGACAGGGTTAATTCACCCCTCCACTTT	CASSLSDRVNSPLHF
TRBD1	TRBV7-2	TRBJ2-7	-	TGTGCCAGCAGCCCGAGTACAGGGGGCTGGAACGAGCAGTACTTC	CASSPSTGGWNEQYF
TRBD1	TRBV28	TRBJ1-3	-	TGTGCCAGCAGCCACAGGGGCAGCTCTGGAAACACCATATATTTT	CASSHRGSSGNTIYF
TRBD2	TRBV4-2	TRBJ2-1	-	TGTGCCAGCAGCCAACCCCCGCTAGCGGGAGAGAATGAGCAGTTCTTC	CASSQPPLAGENEQFF
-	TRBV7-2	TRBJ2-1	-	TGTGCCAGCAGCCCTTGGGCAGGGATTGGTGAGCAGTTCTTC	CASSPWAGIGEQFF
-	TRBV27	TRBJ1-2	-	TGTGCCAGCAGTTTGTACCAGGGAGGTACCTATGGCTACACCTTC	CASSLYQGGTYGYTF
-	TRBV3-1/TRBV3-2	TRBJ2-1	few	TGTGCCAGCAGCCAAGATGTCGGTAGGGTCTACAATGAGCAGTTCTTC	CASSQDVGRVYNEQFF
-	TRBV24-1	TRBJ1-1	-	TGTGCCACCAGTCAAAATGGGGGAGCTTTCTTT	CATSQNGGAFF